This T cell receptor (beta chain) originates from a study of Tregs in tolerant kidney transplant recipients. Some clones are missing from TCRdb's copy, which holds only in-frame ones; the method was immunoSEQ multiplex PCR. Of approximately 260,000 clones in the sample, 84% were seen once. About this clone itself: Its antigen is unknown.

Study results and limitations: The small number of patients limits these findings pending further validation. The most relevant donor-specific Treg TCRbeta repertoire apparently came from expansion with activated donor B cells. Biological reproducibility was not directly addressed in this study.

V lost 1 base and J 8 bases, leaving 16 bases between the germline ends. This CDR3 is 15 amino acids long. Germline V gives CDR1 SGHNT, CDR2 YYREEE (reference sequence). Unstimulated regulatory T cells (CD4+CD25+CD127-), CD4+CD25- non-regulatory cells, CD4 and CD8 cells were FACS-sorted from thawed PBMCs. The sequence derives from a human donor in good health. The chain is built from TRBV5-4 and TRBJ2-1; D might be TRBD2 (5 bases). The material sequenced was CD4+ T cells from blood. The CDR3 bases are TGTGCCAGCAGCTTGTCGGGAAATTTGGGCGATGAGCAGTTCTTC. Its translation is CASSLSGNLGDEQFF.